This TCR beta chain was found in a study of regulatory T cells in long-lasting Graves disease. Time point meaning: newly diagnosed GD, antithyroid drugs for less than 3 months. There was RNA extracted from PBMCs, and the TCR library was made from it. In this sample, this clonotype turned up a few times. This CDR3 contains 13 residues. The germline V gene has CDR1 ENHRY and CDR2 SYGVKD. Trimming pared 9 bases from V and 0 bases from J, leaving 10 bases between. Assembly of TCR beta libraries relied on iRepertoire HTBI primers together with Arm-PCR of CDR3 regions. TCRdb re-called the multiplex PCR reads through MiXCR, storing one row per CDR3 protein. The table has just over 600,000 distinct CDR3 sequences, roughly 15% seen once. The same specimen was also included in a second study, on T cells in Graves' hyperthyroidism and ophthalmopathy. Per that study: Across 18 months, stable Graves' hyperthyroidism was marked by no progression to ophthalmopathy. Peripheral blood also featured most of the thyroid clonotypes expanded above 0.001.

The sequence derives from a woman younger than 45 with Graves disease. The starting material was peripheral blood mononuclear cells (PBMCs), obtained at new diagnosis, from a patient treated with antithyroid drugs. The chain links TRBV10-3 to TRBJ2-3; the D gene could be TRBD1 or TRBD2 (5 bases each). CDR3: CAIGGISTDTQYF. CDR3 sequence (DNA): TGTGCCATTGGGGGAATTAGCACAGATACGCAGTATTTT.